The 19 T cell receptor beta chains in this list originate from one sample, sequenced in a study of T cells in Graves' hyperthyroidism and ophthalmopathy. Amplified TCR beta CDR3 regions came from RNA transcripts. The HTBI primer set served for first-round RT-PCR of the TCR CDR3. TCRdb reanalysed the multiplex PCR reads using MiXCR and keeps one entry per CDR3 protein. The sample comprises some 400,000 distinct CDR3 sequences, about 14% of which are singletons, and 11% rests with the top ten. Sequencing input: blood. The receptor source for this set is a woman aged 55-70 years with Graves' hyperthyroidism.

This clonotype was observed many times. The chain is built from TRBV5-1 and TRBJ2-3, with D tentatively TRBD2 (5 bases). Deletions cut 3 bases from V and 0 bases from J, with 11 bases between. Germline V gene sequence: CDR1 SGHRS, CDR2 YFSETQ. This CDR3 spans 15 amino acids. The CDR3 coding sequence is TGCGCCAGCAGCTCGGACTCATCTAGCACAGATACGCAGTATTTT. This gives the protein CASSSDSSSTDTQYF.

On this clonotype: Given a much more abundant clone one base away, this may be a read error. The genes are TRBV6-5 and TRBJ1-4; D is unclear. The CDR3 covers 14 residues. Germline values: CDR1 MNHEY, CDR2 SVGAGI. The CDR3 sequence is CACSHGRSNEKLFF. CDR3 nucleotides: TGTGCCTGCAGTCACGGACGGTCTAATGAAAAACTGTTTTTT.

This chain links TRBV18 with TRBJ2-1; D may be TRBD1 (6 bases). CDR1 is KGHSH and CDR2 is LQKENI in the germline V gene. Trimming shortened V by 0 bases and J by 5 bases, and 17 bases separated the two germline ends. The CDR3 has 17 residues. CDR3 coding DNA: TGTGCCAGCTCACCACCGATGGGGCAGGGGCACGACAATGAGCAGTTCTTC. Translated, it gives CASSPPMGQGHDNEQFF.

This clonotype was seen repeatedly, ten times or more. V gene TRBV5-1 combines with J gene TRBJ2-3, with D perhaps TRBD1 (6 bases). Trimming stripped 2 bases from V and 4 bases from J, with 11 bases between. The CDR3 is 14 residues long. Germline CDR1 is SGHRS and CDR2 is YFSETQ. Written as DNA, the CDR3 is TGCGCCAGCAGCTTAGGTGGGGGCTCAGATACGCAGTATTTT. It specifies CASSLGGGSDTQYF.

The rearrangement uses TRBV11-2 and TRBJ2-1, with unresolved D. CDR1 and CDR2 from the germline V gene are SGHAT and FQNNGV. The CDR3 contains 12 residues. V gave up 6 bases and J gave up 9 bases, with 12 bases separating them. The CDR3 region is CASSSGRGEQFF. CDR3 bases: TGTGCCAGCAGTTCCGGTAGAGGTGAGCAGTTCTTC.

The chain joins TRBV19 to TRBJ1-2; 8 bases are shared with TRBD1. This CDR3 has 14 residues. Trimming cost V 7 bases and J 7 bases; bases outside gene matches: 11. CDR1 is LNHDA, CDR2 SQIVND, per germline (reference sequence). The DNA of the CDR3 is TGTGCCAGTACCCCCTCCCAGGGGGCGGGTGGCTACACCTTC. Encoded protein: CASTPSQGAGGYTF.

The chain uses TRBV19 and TRBJ2-2; 7 bases fit TRBD2. This CDR3 region has 15 residues. In germline, CDR1 is LNHDA, CDR2 SQIVND (reference sequence). J lost 4 bases, V lost 7 bases, and 9 bases had no gene match. CDR3 sequence: CASTGAGVGTGELFF. The CDR3 DNA is TGTGCCAGTACCGGCGCGGGAGTTGGCACCGGGGAGCTGTTTTTT.

This clonotype was recorded many times. The rearrangement uses TRBV11-3 and TRBJ2-7; D is possibly TRBD1 (6 bases). CDR1 SGHNT and CDR2 YENEEA come from the germline V gene. The CDR3 contains 14 residues. V was pared by 5 bases and J by 6 bases, with 17 bases between. CDR3 bases: TGTGCCAGCAGCCGAGGGGGTTTTCGGTTCGAGCAGTACTTC. Translation: CASSRGGFRFEQYF. Full variable domain (remainder filled in from reference TRBV11-3 and TRBJ2-7): EAGVVQSPRYKIIEKKQPVAFWCNPISGHNTLYWYLQNLGQGPELLIRYENEEAVDDSQLPKDRFSAERLKGVDSTLKIQPAELGDSAVYLCASSRGGFRFEQYFGPGTRLTVT.

The V call is TRBV30, the J call TRBJ1-3; D gene uncertain. Trimming pared 1 base from V and 4 bases from J, leaving 11 bases between. The germline V gene encodes CDR1 GTSNPN and CDR2 SVGIG (reference sequence). This CDR3 has 14 residues. The CDR3, as DNA: TGTGCCTGGAGTGGGCGGGAGAAAGGAAACACCATATATTTT. Protein sequence: CAWSGREKGNTIYF.

This clonotype was detected ten times or more. J is TRBJ2-3 and V is TRBV11-3, with D maybe TRBD1 (6 bases). Germline V CDR1 and CDR2: SGHNT, YENEEA. The CDR3 runs to 14 residues. V was shortened by 5 bases and J by 6 bases, with 15 bases between the two germline ends. Written as DNA, the CDR3 is TGTGCCAGCAGCCTCGGCAGGGGCAGCGATACGCAGTATTTT. It translates to CASSLGRGSDTQYF.

In this sample, this clonotype turned up many times. The genes are TRBV18 and TRBJ2-7, with D maybe TRBD1 (6 bases). This CDR3 comprises 14 residues. V lost 2 bases and J 1 base, leaving 9 bases between the germline ends. Germline assignment: CDR1 KGHSH and CDR2 LQKENI. Here the CDR3 reads CASSPTQGSYEQYF. As DNA, the CDR3 is TGTGCCAGCTCACCAACTCAGGGGTCCTACGAGCAGTACTTC.

The table lists this clonotype with many counts. V is TRBV28 and J is TRBJ1-2; the D is unclear. V was cut by 2 bases and J by 2 bases, with 15 bases left in between. Per the germline V gene, CDR1 is MDHEN and CDR2 is SYDVKM. The CDR3 is made up of 16 amino acids. CDR3 DNA sequence: TGTGCCAGCAGTTTAGTTGGAGGAGGGTTCAACTATGGCTACACCTTC. As protein: CASSLVGGGFNYGYTF.

This clonotype turned up a few times. The J gene is TRBJ2-7, the V gene TRBV20-1; possible D gene TRBD1, 5 bases. Germline V gene lookup returns CDR1 DFQATT and CDR2 SNEGSKA (reference sequence). The V end was cut by 6 bases, the J end by 5 bases, with 23 bases between. This CDR3 has 15 amino acids. CDR3 coding DNA: TGCAGTGCGACAGCCCCTCGTGGCAGTACCCACGAGCAGTACTTC. It translates to CSATAPRGSTHEQYF.

Ten or more counts support this clonotype. This chain uses TRBV11-2 with TRBJ2-3; D is perhaps TRBD2 (5 bases). Germline loops: CDR1 SGHAT, CDR2 FQNNGV. V was pared by 4 bases and J by 0 bases, with 11 bases between. This CDR3 spans 15 amino acids. For the CDR3, the DNA is TGTGCCAGCAGCTCTAGCAGTCCTAGCACAGATACGCAGTATTTT. Protein: CASSSSSPSTDTQYF.

This clonotype was detected ten times or more. The V and J genes are TRBV5-4 and TRBJ2-3, with 7 bases fitting TRBD1. CDR3 length: 15 amino acids. The V segment lost 4 bases and the J segment 0 bases; nucleotides outside the gene matches: 5. Germline V gives CDR1 SGHNT, CDR2 YYREEE (reference sequence). Here the CDR3 DNA reads TGTGCCAGCAGCCCAGGGGGTTCTAGCACAGATACGCAGTATTTT. Amino acid sequence: CASSPGGSSTDTQYF.

This clonotype was recorded many times. The chain couples TRBV18 to TRBJ1-5, with 7 positions matching TRBD1. The CDR3 has 15 amino acids. The germline V gene encodes CDR1 KGHSH and CDR2 LQKENI. Trimming cost V 5 bases and J 5 bases; bases outside gene matches: 9. The CDR3 region has the DNA TGTGCCAGCTCATTGACGGGGGGGACAGATCAGCCCCAGCATTTT. Translated: CASSLTGGTDQPQHF.

This clonotype was recorded at least ten times. The rearrangement links TRBV18 to TRBJ2-5; TRBD1 matches 7 bases. With 2 bases clipped from V and 1 base from J, the junction kept 4 bases outside the gene matches. Germline V gives CDR1 KGHSH, CDR2 LQKENI. This CDR3 contains 15 residues. CDR3 nucleotide sequence: TGTGCCAGCTCACCATTGACAGGGCCCCAAGAGACCCAGTACTTC. This codes for CASSPLTGPQETQYF.

This clonotype has at least ten counts. The J gene is TRBJ2-7, the V gene TRBV12-3 or TRBV12-4; D might be TRBD1 or TRBD2, each matching 5 bases. V was cut by 5 bases and J by 4 bases, with 15 bases left in between. The CDR3 sequence is 14 residues long. CDR3 nucleotides: TGTGCCAGCAGTGCTGTGGGGACCGAGTACGAGCAGTACTTC. It codes for CASSAVGTEYEQYF.

The V gene is TRBV6-1, the J gene TRBJ2-3; D is ambiguous. The CDR3 extends over 14 amino acids. V lost 6 bases, J lost 2 bases, and 12 bases lay in between. The germline CDR1 and CDR2 sequences are MNHNS and SASEGT. CDR3 region: CASRAWKNTDTQYF. The CDR3 nucleotides read TGTGCCAGCAGAGCCTGGAAAAACACAGATACGCAGTATTTT.